This is a list of T cell receptor beta chains from one sample in a study of T cell responses to AZD1222 COVID-19 vaccine. Some clones are missing from TCRdb's copy, which holds only in-frame ones; the method was immunoSEQ multiplex PCR. The table includes under 150,000 clones, roughly 87% detected once. Sequencing used peripheral blood, obtained 28 days after the second AZD1222 dose. The receptors originated from an adult who received the AZD1222 COVID-19 vaccine. The CDR3 runs from the conserved cysteine through the conserved F or W. D genes are given only for firm matches.

v_call	d_call	j_call	cdr3_aa	cdr3_nt
TRBV10-3	-	TRBJ2-1	CAISGLGPSRDEQFF	TGTGCCATCAGTGGACTGGGCCCCTCCAGGGATGAGCAGTTCTTC
TRBV7-2	-	TRBJ2-5	CASSALTKTQYF	TGTGCCAGCAGCGCTCTTACCAAGACCCAGTACTTC
TRBV4-3	-	TRBJ1-2	CASSQDVWDTQANYGYTF	TGCGCCAGCAGCCAAGATGTCTGGGACACGCAAGCTAACTATGGCTACACCTTC
TRBV5-5	-	TRBJ1-5	CASCEGNSNQPQHF	TGTGCCAGCTGTGAGGGAAATAGCAATCAGCCCCAGCATTTT
TRBV19	-	TRBJ1-2	CASSIWGRASGYTF	TGTGCCAGTAGTATCTGGGGCAGGGCTTCGGGCTACACCTTC
TRBV6-2/TRBV6-3	-	TRBJ1-5	CASSHRDTLRVLGNQPQHF	TGTGCCAGCAGTCACCGGGACACTCTAAGGGTCCTGGGCAATCAGCCCCAGCATTTT
TRBV6-5	-	TRBJ1-5	CASSIGLNQPQHF	TGTGCCAGCAGCATAGGATTAAATCAGCCCCAGCATTTT
TRBV2	-	TRBJ1-1	CASSLLDRTTEAFF	TGTGCCAGCAGCTTACTTGACAGGACCACTGAAGCTTTCTTT
TRBV7-8	-	TRBJ2-2	CASSRLVNTGELFF	TGTGCCAGCAGTCGGCTGGTGAACACCGGGGAGCTGTTTTTT
TRBV18	-	TRBJ1-5	CASSPDITPNQPQHF	TGTGCCAGCTCACCTGACATAACCCCCAATCAGCCCCAGCATTTT
TRBV6-1	TRBD1	TRBJ1-5	CASSEFGTGLGSNQPQHF	TGTGCCAGCAGTGAATTTGGGACAGGGCTTGGGAGCAATCAGCCCCAGCATTTT